The following is a T cell receptor beta chain sequence with its context. Its antigen remains unknown. With 60 Vbeta and 13 Jbeta primers, the PCR was carried out. Here immunoSEQ multiplex PCR was the method, and the copy in TCRdb shows in-frame clones only, minus some. The profile shows about 140,000 clones, 80% of them singletons. These data are taken from a study of cytomegalovirus exposure and HLA in healthy donors. Findings of the study overall: Cytomegalovirus association was listed for 150 to 200 TCR beta chains.

Germline V gene lookup returns CDR1 MNHNY and CDR2 SVGAGI (reference sequence). J gave up 5 bases and V 7 bases, and 11 bases lay outside the gene matches. The CDR3 consists of 14 residues. Though nominally healthy at sampling, donors likely had unrecorded immune exposures. The TCR comes from a woman in her twenties or thirties in good health and CMV-seronegative. The sequencing input was PBMCs. The V and J genes are TRBV6-6 and TRBJ2-7, with TRBD2 matching over 7 bases. The CDR3 sequence: CASTQAGRGNEQYF. The DNA for the CDR3 is TGTGCCAGCACCCAAGCGGGGCGGGGAAACGAGCAGTACTTC.